The clone carrying this T cell receptor beta chain has ten or more counts. The sample belongs to a study of neurological immune-mediated disorders. The authors made cDNA by 5'RACE with 10-nucleotide random UMIs. TCRdb passed the 5' RACE reads through MiXCR, listing each CDR3 protein once. The sample lists 72,000 or so distinct CDR3 sequences, 17% occurring once. This clonotype was sampled from a woman aged 40 to 50 in good health. Source material: PBMCs.

CDR3 residues: CASSQGVGIQKNIQYF. The CDR3 DNA sequence: TGTGCCAGCAGCCAAGGAGTCGGAATCCAAAAAAACATTCAGTACTTC. This chain uses TRBV3-1 with TRBJ2-4, with D unresolved. The germline CDR1 and CDR2 sequences are LGHDT and YNNKEL (reference sequence). This CDR3 comprises 16 residues. Trimming pared 1 base from V and 4 bases from J, leaving 14 bases between.